One sample yielded the 16 T cell receptor beta chains listed below, sequenced in a study of shared clonotypes between healthy human individuals. The data were produced by immunoSEQ multiplex PCR, yet TCRdb's version contains in-frame clones alone and is incomplete. This table holds approximately 980,000 clones, over 75% found once. Sequencing was performed on memory CD4+ T cells sorted from blood. Subset defined: CD45RA-negative fraction. These receptor sequences come from a man between 18 and 29 years old in good health.

This clone was counted a single time. The chain combines TRBV14 with TRBJ1-3, with D tentatively TRBD1 (5 bases). Germline CDR1 and CDR2: SGHDN and FVKESK. Deletions cut 0 bases from V and 5 bases from J, with 11 bases between. There are 15 residues in the CDR3. DNA of the CDR3: TGTGCCAGCAGCCAAGAGGGGGGGACGAGAAACACCATATATTTT. Protein product: CASSQEGGTRNTIYF.

In its sample, this clone was seen a few times. The chain joins TRBV5-4 to TRBJ1-2; D is unclear. There are 14 residues in the CDR3. Trimming shortened V by 4 bases and J by 2 bases, and 12 bases separated the two germline ends. Per germline, CDR1 SGHNT and CDR2 YYREEE (reference sequence). CDR3 nucleotides: TGTGCCAGCAGCCAGGCAGCCCACAACTATGGCTACACCTTC. Its translation is CASSQAAHNYGYTF.

The chain employs TRBV6-1 and TRBJ2-5; D may be TRBD1 (6 bases). CDR1 and CDR2 (germline): MNHNS, SASEGT. The CDR3 totals 13 residues. The V end was cut by 3 bases, the J end by 7 bases, with 12 bases between. The DNA for the CDR3 is TGTGCCAGCAGTGAGTCAGGGGCCGTGACCCAGTACTTC. Its translation is CASSESGAVTQYF.

The gene calls are TRBV10-3 and TRBJ2-7; 7 nucleotides match TRBD1. J gave up 7 bases and V 2 bases, and 8 bases lay outside the gene matches. Germline V lookup: CDR1 ENHRY, CDR2 SYGVKD. This CDR3 comprises 14 residues. As DNA, the CDR3 is TGTGCCATCAGTGAGCCGAGGGGGCCTGGGGAGCAGTACTTC. Amino acids: CAISEPRGPGEQYF.

The V call is TRBV11-2, the J call TRBJ2-7; TRBD1 agrees at 10 bases. Germline values: CDR1 SGHAT, CDR2 FQNNGV. V lost 3 bases, J lost 3 bases, and 8 bases stayed unmatched. The CDR3 is made up of 16 amino acids. Here the CDR3 reads CASSLLLGTGVYEQYF. In nucleotides, the CDR3 is TGTGCCAGCAGCTTGTTACTGGGGACAGGGGTCTACGAGCAGTACTTC.

The chain is built from TRBV19 and TRBJ1-2; 7 bases agree with TRBD1. V shed 0 bases, J shed 4 bases, and the junction held 5 bases outside the gene matches. The germline V gene encodes CDR1 LNHDA and CDR2 SQIVND (reference sequence). The CDR3 is made up of 15 amino acids. The CDR3 loop reads CASSIDRDRSYGYTF. CDR3 DNA sequence: TGTGCCAGTAGTATAGATCGGGACAGATCCTATGGCTACACCTTC.

The V and J genes are TRBV9 and TRBJ1-1; D unclear. CDR1 is SGDLS, CDR2 YYNGEE, per germline. V was shortened by 0 bases and J by 1 base, with 7 bases between the two germline ends. The CDR3 is 14 residues long. The CDR3 reads CASSVGWGNTEAFF. The DNA of the CDR3 is TGTGCCAGCAGCGTAGGTTGGGGGAACACTGAAGCTTTCTTT. Complete variable domain (other parts from reference TRBV9 and TRBJ1-1): DSGVTQTPKHLITATGQRVTLRCSPRSGDLSVYWYQQSLDQGLQFLIQYYNGEERAKGNILERFSAQQFPDLHSELNLSSLELGDSALYFCASSVGWGNTEAFFGQGTRLTVV.

V is TRBV5-4 and J is TRBJ2-1; 8 nucleotides agree with TRBD2. The CDR3 covers 15 residues. The germline CDR1 and CDR2 sequences are SGHNT and YYREEE (reference sequence). The J segment lost 0 bases and the V segment lost 4 bases, leaving 3 bases of the junction unmatched. DNA for the CDR3: TGTGCCAGCAGCGACGGGACTAGCTCCTACAATGAGCAGTTCTTC. It encodes CASSDGTSSYNEQFF.

The V and J genes are TRBV5-1 and TRBJ1-5; 9 nucleotides agree with TRBD1. Unmatched junction bases numbered 5, after V lost 4 bases and J lost 3 bases. CDR1 is SGHRS and CDR2 is YFSETQ in the germline V gene. The CDR3 is made up of 15 amino acids. The CDR3 DNA is TGCGCCAGCAGCAGGACAGGGGAGGACAATCAGCCCCAGCATTTT. This translates into CASSRTGEDNQPQHF.

This clone has only a few counts. V gene TRBV15 combines with J gene TRBJ1-5; D unresolved. Trimming took 0 bases from V and 2 from J, leaving 8 bases between them. Germline-derived CDR1 and CDR2 are LNHNV and YYDKDF (reference sequence). This CDR3 has 15 amino acids. The CDR3 DNA is TGTGCCACCAGCAGAGAGAAGGGAGGCAATCAGCCCCAGCATTTT. Protein sequence: CATSREKGGNQPQHF.

The chain combines TRBV7-2 with TRBJ2-7; D might be TRBD2 (6 bases). V was shortened by 0 bases and J by 3 bases, with 9 bases between the two germline ends. The CDR3 covers 14 residues. In germline, CDR1 is SGHTA, CDR2 FQGNSA. Here the CDR3 reads CASSLALADYEQYF. In DNA, the CDR3 is TGTGCCAGCAGCTTAGCACTAGCTGACTACGAGCAGTACTTC. Complete variable domain (other parts from reference TRBV7-2 and TRBJ2-7): GAGVSQSPSNKVTEKGKDVELRCDPISGHTALYWYRQSLGQGLEFLIYFQGNSAPDKSGLPSDRFSAERTGGSVSTLTIQRTQQEDSAVYLCASSLALADYEQYFGPGTRLTVT.

J is TRBJ2-7 and V is TRBV18; 10 positions agree with TRBD1. CDR1 is KGHSH, CDR2 LQKENI, per germline. This CDR3 is built from 16 residues. V trimming: 1 base; J trimming: 7 bases; junction bases outside the gene matches: 10. CDR3 sequence: CASSPLGTGVPREQYF. The CDR3, as DNA: TGTGCCAGCTCACCACTCGGGACAGGGGTCCCCCGGGAGCAGTACTTC.

This clone was counted between two and nine times. The chain uses TRBV19 and TRBJ2-7, with 9 nucleotides matching TRBD2. Germline CDR1 reads LNHDA; CDR2 reads SQIVND (reference sequence). V lost 5 bases and J lost 1; bases outside the gene matches: 6. The CDR3 sequence is 15 residues long. The chain's CDR3 is CASSLLLAGSYEQYF. In nucleotides, the CDR3 is TGTGCCAGTAGTTTACTACTAGCGGGTTCCTACGAGCAGTACTTC. The variable domain in full, completed from reference TRBV19 and TRBJ2-7, reads DGGITQSPKYLFRKEGQNVTLSCEQNLNHDAMYWYRQDPGQGLRLIYYSQIVNDFQKGDIAEGYSVSREKKESFPLTVTSAQKNPTAFYLCASSLLLAGSYEQYFGPGTRLTVT.

This chain joins TRBV28 and TRBJ2-7; D tentatively reads TRBD1 or TRBD2 (6 bases each). Germline assignment: CDR1 MDHEN and CDR2 SYDVKM. With 6 bases removed from V and 5 bases from J, the gap between germline ends came to 17 bases. The CDR3 totals 14 residues. The CDR3: CASSAGGGVHEQYF. The CDR3 nucleotides are TGTGCCAGCAGCGCAGGAGGGGGTGTCCACGAGCAGTACTTC.

The chain couples TRBV9 to TRBJ1-1, with a weak D call TRBD1 (5 bases). Germline assignment: CDR1 SGDLS and CDR2 YYNGEE. V lost 3 bases and J lost 4, with 19 bases in between. CDR3 length: 16 residues. The CDR3, as DNA: TGTGCCAGCAGCGCCGGGACTCACCTTAAGGGCACTGAAGCTTTCTTT. It encodes CASSAGTHLKGTEAFF.

This clone was picked up a small number of times. The V call is TRBV5-1, the J call TRBJ2-1; D gene uncertain. The V end was cut by 0 bases, the J end by 0 bases, with 10 bases between. CDR1 and CDR2 from the germline V gene are SGHRS and YFSETQ. CDR3 length: 16 amino acids. CDR3 protein: CASSLGPGSSYNEQFF. CDR3 nucleotides: TGCGCCAGCAGCTTGGGTCCCGGTAGCTCCTACAATGAGCAGTTCTTC.